The 22 T cell receptor beta chains reported below all come from one sample, sequenced in a study of HIV-infected patients and healthy controls. A single record per CDR3 protein comes from TCRdb applying MiXCR to the 5' RACE reads. The table includes tens of thousands of distinct CDR3 sequences, approximately 21% detected once. The sequencing sample was made of CD4+ T cells from blood. The receptors originated from a human donor in good health.

This clonotype was observed many times. V and J are TRBV5-6 and TRBJ1-5; 7 bases are a match to TRBD1. CDR1 is SGHDT and CDR2 is YYEEEE in the germline V gene. The CDR3 has 16 amino acids. V was pared by 4 bases and J by 3 bases, with 10 bases of the junction left unmatched. CDR3 DNA sequence: TGTGCCAGCAGCCAAAGGACAGGCGTACTCAATCAGCCCCAGCATTTT. It yields the protein CASSQRTGVLNQPQHF.

The rearrangement joins TRBV3-1 to TRBJ2-3, with D perhaps TRBD2 (5 bases). Germline-derived CDR1 and CDR2 are LGHDT and YNNKEL (reference sequence). The V and J ends lost 1 base and 5 bases respectively, with 13 bases between them. This CDR3 has 15 amino acids. The CDR3 DNA sequence: TGTGCCAGCAGCCAAGCTTCCACGGGAATAGATACGCAGTATTTT. Its protein product is CASSQASTGIDTQYF.

This chain connects TRBV20-1 to TRBJ2-5; TRBD2 might be the D (5 bases). CDR3 length equals 12 residues. Looked up from germline, CDR1 is DFQATT and CDR2 is SNEGSKA (reference sequence). V was pared by 0 bases and J by 8 bases, with 10 bases between. The CDR3 here is CSARDNSGTQYF. The CDR3 DNA reads as TGCAGTGCTAGAGATAACTCGGGAACCCAGTACTTC.

The table lists this clonotype with a few counts. The rearrangement links TRBV6-1 to TRBJ2-7; no clear D. Germline CDR1 reads MNHNS; CDR2 reads SASEGT. The CDR3 sequence is 14 residues long. The V end lost 3 bases, the J end lost 1 base, and 10 bases lay between the germline ends. In DNA form, the CDR3 reads TGTGCCAGCAGTGATATCGGCGCGTCCTACGAGCAGTACTTC. This codes for CASSDIGASYEQYF.

This clonotype was recorded a few times. This chain uses TRBV4-2 with TRBJ2-3, with 13 bases aligning to TRBD2. This CDR3 spans 19 amino acids. The V segment lost 4 bases and the J segment 0 bases; nucleotides outside the gene matches: 10. Per germline, CDR1 LGHNA and CDR2 YNFKEQ. Here the CDR3 DNA reads TGTGCCAGCAGCCCTACTAGCGGGGGGGCCCGAAGAAGCACAGATACGCAGTATTTT. Its protein is CASSPTSGGARRSTDTQYF.

The rearrangement joins TRBV7-6 to TRBJ2-3, with a weak D call TRBD2 (6 bases). Germline V gives CDR1 SGHVS, CDR2 FNYEAQ. V was shortened by 5 bases and J by 0 bases, with 15 bases between the two germline ends. The CDR3 totals 16 residues. The DNA of the CDR3 is TGTGCCAGCAGCCCGCGGTGGAGCGGGAGCACAGATACGCAGTATTTT. It translates to CASSPRWSGSTDTQYF.

This clonotype showed up just a few times. V gene TRBV5-1 combines with J gene TRBJ1-6; TRBD1 matches at 7 bases. Trimming at V came to 5 bases and at J to 6 bases, leaving 11 bases not matched to a gene. The CDR3 contains 16 residues. CDR1 is SGHRS, CDR2 YFSETQ, per germline. The CDR3 protein is CASSQSPGQTNSPLHF. In DNA, the CDR3 is TGCGCCAGCAGTCAAAGTCCGGGACAGACTAATTCACCCCTCCACTTT.

This chain uses TRBV7-6 with TRBJ2-3; D is possibly TRBD1 or TRBD2 (5 bases each). Germline CDR1 reads SGHVS; CDR2 reads FNYEAQ. The ends were cut back, 4 bases at V and 2 bases at J, with 16 bases in the middle. This CDR3 contains 16 residues. As DNA, the CDR3 is TGTGCCAGCAGCTCGGGACCCTTCGACCCCACAGATACGCAGTATTTT. As protein: CASSSGPFDPTDTQYF.

This clonotype was found once. This rearrangement joins TRBV19 to TRBJ1-5; the D is unclear. The CDR3 extends over 15 amino acids. CDR1 and CDR2 (germline): LNHDA, SQIVND (reference sequence). V was clipped by 5 bases and J by 5 bases, with 16 bases between them. The CDR3 protein is CASSSSPDSYQPQHF. In DNA, the CDR3 is TGTGCCAGTAGTTCATCCCCGGACTCGTATCAGCCCCAGCATTTT.

This sequence joins TRBV27 and TRBJ1-5, with unresolved D. Germline V CDR1 and CDR2: MNHEY, SMNVEV (reference sequence). V dropped 3 bases and J dropped 7 bases, with 10 bases sitting between them. The CDR3 has 13 residues. The CDR3 loop reads CASSFSSGQPQHF. CDR3 nucleotide sequence: TGTGCCAGCAGTTTCTCTTCGGGACAGCCCCAGCATTTT.

This clonotype showed up just a few times. The rearrangement joins TRBV15 to TRBJ2-3; D remains unclear. Germline V CDR1 and CDR2: LNHNV, YYDKDF (reference sequence). The length of the CDR3 is 13 residues. V lost 0 bases and J lost 2, with 3 bases in between. CDR3 loop: CATSREPTDTQYF. CDR3 nucleotides: TGTGCCACCAGCAGAGAGCCCACAGATACGCAGTATTTT.

V usage is TRBV29-1 and J usage is TRBJ2-4; D ambiguous. The V end lost 6 bases, the J end lost 0 bases, and 9 bases lay between the germline ends. The germline CDR1 and CDR2 sequences are SQVTM and ANQGSEA. The CDR3 has 13 residues. The CDR3 nucleotides read TGCAGCGTACGCGAATTAGCCAAAAACATTCAGTACTTC. It codes for CSVRELAKNIQYF. Based on the CDR3 plus reference TRBV29-1 and TRBJ2-4, the full variable domain is SAVISQKPSRDICQRGTSLTIQCQVDSQVTMMFWYRQQPGQSLTLIATANQGSEATYESGFVIDKFPISRPNLTFSTLTVSNMSPEDSSIYLCSVRELAKNIQYFGAGTRLSVL.

This chain joins TRBV5-4 and TRBJ2-5, with TRBD2 matching 8 bases. The V and J ends lost 2 bases and 5 bases, in that order; junction bases with no gene match: 5. Germline CDR1 is SGHNT and CDR2 is YYREEE (reference sequence). The CDR3 covers 14 residues. Written as DNA, the CDR3 is TGTGCCAGCAGCTTAGGTAGCGGGAAGGAGACCCAGTACTTC. Protein: CASSLGSGKETQYF. The entire variable domain, with the rest obtained from reference TRBV5-4 and TRBJ2-5, is as follows: ETGVTQSPTHLIKTRGQQVTLRCSSQSGHNTVSWYQQALGQGPQFIFQYYREEENGRGNFPPRFSGLQFPNYSSELNVNALELDDSALYLCASSLGSGKETQYFGPGTRLLVL.

This clonotype was observed a handful of times. V is TRBV27 and J is TRBJ1-2; 7 bases agree with TRBD1. V was clipped by 7 bases and J by 3 bases; unmatched bases: 11. There are 15 residues in the CDR3. Germline lookup yields CDR1 MNHEY and CDR2 SMNVEV (reference sequence). The CDR3 region is CASTSPRQGDYGYTF. CDR3 in DNA: TGTGCCAGCACGTCTCCCCGACAGGGCGACTATGGCTACACCTTC.

This clonotype was observed at least ten times. This chain links TRBV5-1 with TRBJ2-7; 7 nucleotides line up with TRBD1. Trimming at V came to 4 bases and at J to 3 bases, leaving 1 base not matched to a gene. The CDR3 is made up of 12 amino acids. Looked up from germline, CDR1 is SGHRS and CDR2 is YFSETQ. The DNA of the CDR3 is TGCGCCAGCAGCCGGACAGGCTACGAGCAGTACTTC. Translating gives CASSRTGYEQYF.

This clonotype came up many times. The chain links TRBV18 to TRBJ1-4; D gene ambiguous. Trimming removed 6 bases from V and 7 bases from J, with 12 bases in between. Germline-derived CDR1 and CDR2 are KGHSH and LQKENI. The CDR3 spans 13 residues. CDR3 region: CASSDDTPEKLFF. The CDR3 nucleotides read TGTGCCAGCTCCGACGACACGCCTGAAAAACTGTTTTTT.

The CDR3 DNA follows: TGTGCCAGCAGCTTGGTCGGTCCCACCGATTCACCCCTCCACTTT. Translating it yields CASSLVGPTDSPLHF. J is TRBJ1-6 and V is TRBV5-4; D is ambiguous. Deletions cut 0 bases from V and 8 bases from J, with 12 bases between. This CDR3 is 15 amino acids long. Germline CDR1 is SGHNT and CDR2 is YYREEE (reference sequence).

This clonotype is medium-sized within its sample. This chain connects TRBV12-3 or TRBV12-4 to TRBJ2-3; D remains unclear. CDR3 size: 13 residues. V shed 5 bases and J shed 1 base, with 7 bases lying between them. This CDR3 reads CASSPSGTDTQYF. The CDR3, as DNA: TGTGCCAGCAGTCCATCTGGCACAGATACGCAGTATTTT.

This clonotype was counted ten times or more. The chain recombines TRBV11-2 with TRBJ2-5; TRBD1 matches at 11 bases. CDR1 is SGHAT, CDR2 FQNNGV, per germline. V shed 1 base, J shed 5 bases, and the junction held 9 bases outside the gene matches. The CDR3 length is 17 residues. Here the CDR3 reads CASSLVLDRGHQETQYF. CDR3 in DNA: TGTGCCAGCAGCTTAGTGTTGGACAGGGGGCATCAGGAGACCCAGTACTTC. Complete variable domain (other parts from reference TRBV11-2 and TRBJ2-5): EAGVAQSPRYKIIEKRQSVAFWCNPISGHATLYWYQQILGQGPKLLIQFQNNGVVDDSQLPKDRFSAERLKGVDSTLKIQPAKLEDSAVYLCASSLVLDRGHQETQYFGPGTRLLVL.

This clonotype appeared many times. The chain couples TRBV3-1 to TRBJ2-2; 8 bases agree with TRBD1. J was trimmed by 7 bases and V by 2 bases; bases with no gene match: 6. Looked up from germline, CDR1 is LGHDT and CDR2 is YNNKEL (reference sequence). The CDR3 has 15 residues. The CDR3 coding sequence is TGTGCCAGCAGCCAATCCAGGGGGCATAACGGGGAGCTGTTTTTT. Residues: CASSQSRGHNGELFF.

In this sample, this clonotype turned up many times. The chain combines TRBV2 with TRBJ1-3; D remains unclear. Germline-derived CDR1 and CDR2 are SNHLY and FYNNEI. V lost 3 bases, J lost 4 bases, and 4 bases lay in between. The CDR3 has 12 residues. DNA of the CDR3: TGTGCCAGCAGTGATCGCGGAAACACCATATATTTT. Translated: CASSDRGNTIYF.

The chain couples TRBV7-2 to TRBJ1-4; D is perhaps TRBD1 (6 bases). This CDR3 has 15 amino acids. The germline CDR1 and CDR2 sequences are SGHTA and FQGNSA. The V and J ends lost 6 bases and 3 bases respectively, with 14 bases between them. The CDR3 nucleotides read TGTGCCAGCAGTCCTAGACAGGCACCTAATGAAAAACTGTTTTTT. It encodes CASSPRQAPNEKLFF.